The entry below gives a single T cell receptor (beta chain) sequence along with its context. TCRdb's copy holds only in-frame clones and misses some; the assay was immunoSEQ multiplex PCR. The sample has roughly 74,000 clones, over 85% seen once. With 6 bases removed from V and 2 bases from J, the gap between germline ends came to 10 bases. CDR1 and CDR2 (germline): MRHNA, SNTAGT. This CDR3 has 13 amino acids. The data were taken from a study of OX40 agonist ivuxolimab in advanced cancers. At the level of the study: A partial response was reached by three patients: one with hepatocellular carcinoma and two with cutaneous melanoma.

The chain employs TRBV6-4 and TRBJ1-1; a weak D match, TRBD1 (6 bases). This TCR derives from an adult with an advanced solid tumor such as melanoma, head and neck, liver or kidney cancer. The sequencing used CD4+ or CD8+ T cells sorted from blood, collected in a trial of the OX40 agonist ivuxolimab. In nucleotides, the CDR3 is TGTGCCAGCAGCCGGACAGTTAACACTGAAGCTTTCTTT. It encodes CASSRTVNTEAFF.